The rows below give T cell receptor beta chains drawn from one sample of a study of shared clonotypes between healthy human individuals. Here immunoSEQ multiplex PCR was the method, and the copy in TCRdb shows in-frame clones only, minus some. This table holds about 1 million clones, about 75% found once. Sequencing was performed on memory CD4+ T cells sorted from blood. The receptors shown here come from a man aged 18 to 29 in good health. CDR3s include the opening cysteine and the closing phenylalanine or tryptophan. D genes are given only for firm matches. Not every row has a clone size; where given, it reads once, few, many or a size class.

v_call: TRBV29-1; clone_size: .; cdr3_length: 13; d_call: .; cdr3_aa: CSSGVYREETQYF
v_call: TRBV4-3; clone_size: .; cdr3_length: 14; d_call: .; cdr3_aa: CASSQGEYNSPLHF
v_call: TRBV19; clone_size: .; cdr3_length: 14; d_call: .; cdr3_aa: CASTAIHSNQPQHF
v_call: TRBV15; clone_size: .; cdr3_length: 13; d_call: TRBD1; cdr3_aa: CATSRDSGQGQFF
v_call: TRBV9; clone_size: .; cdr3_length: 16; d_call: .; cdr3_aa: CASSVVPGPPNEKLFF
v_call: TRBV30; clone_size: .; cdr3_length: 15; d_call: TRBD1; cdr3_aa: CAWIGGQGSYNEQFF
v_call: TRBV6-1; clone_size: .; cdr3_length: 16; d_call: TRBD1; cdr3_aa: CASSEAGTGGAGELFF
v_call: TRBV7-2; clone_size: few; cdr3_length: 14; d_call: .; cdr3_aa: CASSRQTESYGYTF
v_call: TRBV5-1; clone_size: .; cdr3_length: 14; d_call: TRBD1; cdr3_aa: CASRTGVDKNIQYF
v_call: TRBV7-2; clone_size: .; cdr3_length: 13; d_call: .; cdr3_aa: CASSSHTGHGYTF
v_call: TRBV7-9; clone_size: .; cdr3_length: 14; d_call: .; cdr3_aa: CASSANSVNTEAFF
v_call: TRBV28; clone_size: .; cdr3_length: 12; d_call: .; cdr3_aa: CASRTENQPQHF
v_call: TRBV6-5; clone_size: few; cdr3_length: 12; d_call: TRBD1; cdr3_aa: CASRHRQGGAFF
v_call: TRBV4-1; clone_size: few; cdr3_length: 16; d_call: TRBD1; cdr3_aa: CASSQSTGGANEKLFF
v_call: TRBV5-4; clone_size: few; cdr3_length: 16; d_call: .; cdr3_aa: CASSYTGLISGNTIYF
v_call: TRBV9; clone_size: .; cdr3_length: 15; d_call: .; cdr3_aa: CASSPRGASTDTQYF
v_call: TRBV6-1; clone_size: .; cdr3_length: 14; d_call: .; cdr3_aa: CASKGDKLGGKLFF
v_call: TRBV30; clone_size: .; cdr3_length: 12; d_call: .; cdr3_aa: CAWSVAGEKLFF
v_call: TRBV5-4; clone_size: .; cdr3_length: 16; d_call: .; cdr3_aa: CASSPKGVNGNTEAFF
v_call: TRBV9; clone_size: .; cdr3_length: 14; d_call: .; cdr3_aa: CASSEGSGSYEQYF
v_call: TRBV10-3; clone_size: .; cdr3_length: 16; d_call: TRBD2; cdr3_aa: CASSSPGLGFGNEQYF
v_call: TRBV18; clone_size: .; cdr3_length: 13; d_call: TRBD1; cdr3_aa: CASSPPGQGEQYF
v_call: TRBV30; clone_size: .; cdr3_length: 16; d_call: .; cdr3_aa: CASVPAPGSGANVLTF
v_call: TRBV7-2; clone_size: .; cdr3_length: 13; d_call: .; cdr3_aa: CASSLDRNQPQHF
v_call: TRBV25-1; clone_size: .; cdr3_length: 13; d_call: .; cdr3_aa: CASSELLGNIQYF
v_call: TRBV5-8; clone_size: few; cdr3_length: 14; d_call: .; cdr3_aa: CASSLSQLNEKLFF
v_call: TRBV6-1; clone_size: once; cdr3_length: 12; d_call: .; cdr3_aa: CASSGAVPEQYF
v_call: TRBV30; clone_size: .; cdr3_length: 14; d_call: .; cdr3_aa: CACRQVKLNTEAFF
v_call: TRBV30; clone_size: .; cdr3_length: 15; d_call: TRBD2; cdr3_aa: CAWSGLAGAGNIQYF
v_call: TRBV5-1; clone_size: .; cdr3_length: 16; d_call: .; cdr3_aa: CASSPVTGPSGNTIYF
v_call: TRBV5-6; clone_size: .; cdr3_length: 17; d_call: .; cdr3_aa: CASSSNSRKRMNTEAFF
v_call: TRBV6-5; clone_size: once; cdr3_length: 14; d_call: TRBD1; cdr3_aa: CASRGQGDRQPQHF
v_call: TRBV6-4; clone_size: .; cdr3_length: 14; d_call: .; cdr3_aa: CASSLTGRTDTQYF
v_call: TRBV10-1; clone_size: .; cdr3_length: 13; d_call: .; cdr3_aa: CASSATERETQYF
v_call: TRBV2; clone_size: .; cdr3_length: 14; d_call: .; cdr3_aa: CASSAIVRFYEQYF
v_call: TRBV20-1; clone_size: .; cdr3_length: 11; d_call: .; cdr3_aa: CSASANTEAFF
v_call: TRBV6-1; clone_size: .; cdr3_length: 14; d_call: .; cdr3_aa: CATSQVSSGNTIYF
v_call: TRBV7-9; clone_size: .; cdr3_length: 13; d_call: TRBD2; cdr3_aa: CASSYGRNNEQFF
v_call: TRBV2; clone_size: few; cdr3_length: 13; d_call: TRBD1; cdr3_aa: CASRRQGDGELFF
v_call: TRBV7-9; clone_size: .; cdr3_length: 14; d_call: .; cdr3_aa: CASSLVSKAYEQYF